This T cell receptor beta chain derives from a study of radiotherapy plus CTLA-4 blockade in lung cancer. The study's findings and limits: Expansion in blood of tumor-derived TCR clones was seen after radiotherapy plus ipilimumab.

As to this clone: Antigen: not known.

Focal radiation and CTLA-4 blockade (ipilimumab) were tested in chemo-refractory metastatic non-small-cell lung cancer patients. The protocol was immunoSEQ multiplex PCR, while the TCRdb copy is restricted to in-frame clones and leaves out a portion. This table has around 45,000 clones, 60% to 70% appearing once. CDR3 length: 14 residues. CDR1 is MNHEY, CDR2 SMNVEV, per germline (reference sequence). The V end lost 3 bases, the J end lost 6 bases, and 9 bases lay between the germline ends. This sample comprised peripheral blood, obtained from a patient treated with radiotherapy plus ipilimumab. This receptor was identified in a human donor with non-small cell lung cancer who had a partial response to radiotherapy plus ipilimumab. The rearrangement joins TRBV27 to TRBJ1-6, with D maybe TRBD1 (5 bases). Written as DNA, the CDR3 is TGTGCCAGCAGTTTTATCCAGGGTAATTCACCCCTCCACTTT. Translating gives CASSFIQGNSPLHF.